This TCR beta chain is drawn from a study of patients and donors after allogeneic stem cell transplantation. TCRdb called the RT-PCR reads again in MiXCR, with one record for every CDR3 protein. The sample shows about 110,000 distinct CDR3 sequences, 35% of them seen only once. Details on this clonotype: Possible read error: a much larger clone is one base away.

This clonotype was obtained from a human donor who was either an allogeneic HSCT recipient or a stem cell or donor lymphocyte infusion donor (not recorded which). It is not recorded whose cells these are; they may come from a transplant donor. The material sequenced was blood, either unsorted or a sorted T cell fraction (not recorded which).

The CDR3: CASSTGTKGVYGYTF. The CDR3 region has the DNA TGTGCCAGCAGTACCGGGACAAAAGGTGTCTATGGCTACACCTTC. This chain connects TRBV12-3 or TRBV12-4 to TRBJ1-2; D possibly corresponds to TRBD1 (6 bases). The CDR3 is made up of 15 amino acids. Trimming pared 5 bases from V and 4 bases from J, leaving 17 bases between.